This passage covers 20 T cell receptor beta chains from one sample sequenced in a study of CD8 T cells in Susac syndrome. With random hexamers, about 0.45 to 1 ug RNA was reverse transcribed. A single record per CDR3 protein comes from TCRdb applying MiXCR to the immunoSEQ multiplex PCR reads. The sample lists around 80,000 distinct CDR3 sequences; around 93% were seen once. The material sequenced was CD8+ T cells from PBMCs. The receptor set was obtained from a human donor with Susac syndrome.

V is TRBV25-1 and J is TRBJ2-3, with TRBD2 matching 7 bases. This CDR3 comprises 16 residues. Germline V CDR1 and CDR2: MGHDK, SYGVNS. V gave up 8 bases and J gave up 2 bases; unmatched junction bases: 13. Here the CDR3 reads CASPGTTRSITDTQYF. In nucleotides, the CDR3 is TGTGCCAGCCCCGGGACTACCAGAAGCATCACAGATACGCAGTATTTT.

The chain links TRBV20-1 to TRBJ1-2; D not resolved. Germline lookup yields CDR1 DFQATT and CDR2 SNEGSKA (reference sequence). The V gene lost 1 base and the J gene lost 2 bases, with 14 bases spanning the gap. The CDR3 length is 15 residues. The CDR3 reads CSARVTAPRNYGYTF. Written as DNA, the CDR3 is TGCAGTGCTAGAGTAACGGCCCCGCGAAACTATGGCTACACCTTC.

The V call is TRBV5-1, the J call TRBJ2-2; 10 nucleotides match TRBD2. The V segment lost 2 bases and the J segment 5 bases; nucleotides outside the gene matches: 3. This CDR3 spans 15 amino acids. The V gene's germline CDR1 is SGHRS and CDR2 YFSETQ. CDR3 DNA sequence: TGCGCCAGCAGCTTTAATAGCGGGGGGACCGGGGAGCTGTTTTTT. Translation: CASSFNSGGTGELFF.

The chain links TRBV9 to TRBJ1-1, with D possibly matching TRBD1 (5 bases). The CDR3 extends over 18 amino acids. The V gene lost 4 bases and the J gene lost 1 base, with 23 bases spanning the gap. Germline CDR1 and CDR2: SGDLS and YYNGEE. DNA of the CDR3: TGTGCCAGCAGCCCAGAAGGGGCGATGGGGCGTAGGAACACTGAAGCTTTCTTT. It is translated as CASSPEGAMGRRNTEAFF.

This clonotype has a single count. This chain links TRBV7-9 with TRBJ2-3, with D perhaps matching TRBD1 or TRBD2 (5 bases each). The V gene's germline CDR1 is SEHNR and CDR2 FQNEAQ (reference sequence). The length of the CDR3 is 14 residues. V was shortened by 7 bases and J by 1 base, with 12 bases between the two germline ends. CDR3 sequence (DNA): TGTGCCAGCAAGGGGCGGGCCCGCACAGATACGCAGTATTTT. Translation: CASKGRARTDTQYF. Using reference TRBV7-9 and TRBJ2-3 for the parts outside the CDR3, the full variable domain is DTGVSQNPRHKITKRGQNVTFRCDPISEHNRLYWYRQTLGQGPEFLTYFQNEAQLEKSRLLSDRFSAERPKGSFSTLEIQRTEQGDSAMYLCASKGRARTDTQYFGPGTRLTVL.

The CDR3 DNA follows: TGTGCCACCAGGGAGACAGCGAACACCGGGGAGCTGTTTTTT. It specifies CATRETANTGELFF. The rearrangement uses TRBV2 and TRBJ2-2; D could derive from TRBD1 or TRBD2 (5 bases each). Deletions cut 10 bases from V and 0 bases from J, with 12 bases between. The length of the CDR3 is 14 residues. CDR1 SNHLY and CDR2 FYNNEI come from the germline V gene.

The CDR3 region has the DNA TGTGCCAGCAGGCTAGGGGGGACTGAGAACACTGAAGCTTTCTTT. It encodes CASRLGGTENTEAFF. This rearrangement joins TRBV7-9 to TRBJ1-1; TRBD1 might be the D (6 bases). The CDR3 extends over 15 amino acids. Trimming removed 6 bases at V and 1 base at J, with 15 bases between. From germline, CDR1 is SEHNR and CDR2 FQNEAQ (reference sequence).

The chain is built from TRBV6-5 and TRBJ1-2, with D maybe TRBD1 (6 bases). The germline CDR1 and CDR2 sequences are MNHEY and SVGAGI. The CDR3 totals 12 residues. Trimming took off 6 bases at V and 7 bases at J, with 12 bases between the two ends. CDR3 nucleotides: TGTGCCAGCAGCGGGGGGCTTGGTGGCTACACCTTC. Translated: CASSGGLGGYTF.

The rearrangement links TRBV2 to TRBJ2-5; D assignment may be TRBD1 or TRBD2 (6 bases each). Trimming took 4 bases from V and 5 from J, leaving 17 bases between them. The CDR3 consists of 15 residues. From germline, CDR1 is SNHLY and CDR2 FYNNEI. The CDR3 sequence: CASSVAPGGAETQYF. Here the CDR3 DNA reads TGTGCCAGCAGTGTTGCCCCCGGGGGCGCGGAGACCCAGTACTTC.

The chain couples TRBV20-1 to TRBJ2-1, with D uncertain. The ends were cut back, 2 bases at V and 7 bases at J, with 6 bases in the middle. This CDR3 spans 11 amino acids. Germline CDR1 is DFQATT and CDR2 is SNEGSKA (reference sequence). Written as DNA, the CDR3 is TGCAGTGCTAGATTGGTTAATGAGCAGTTCTTC. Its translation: CSARLVNEQFF.

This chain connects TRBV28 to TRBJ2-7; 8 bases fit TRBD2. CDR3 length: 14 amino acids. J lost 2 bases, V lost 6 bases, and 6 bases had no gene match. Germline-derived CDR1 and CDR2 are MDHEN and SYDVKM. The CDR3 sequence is CASRPGLGPYEQYF. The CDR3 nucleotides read TGTGCCAGCAGGCCGGGACTAGGCCCCTACGAGCAGTACTTC. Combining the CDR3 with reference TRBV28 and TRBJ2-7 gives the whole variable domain DVKVTQSSRYLVKRTGEKVFLECVQDMDHENMFWYRQDPGLGLRLIYFSYDVKMKEKGDIPEGYSVSREKKERFSLILESASTNQTSMYLCASRPGLGPYEQYFGPGTRLTVT.

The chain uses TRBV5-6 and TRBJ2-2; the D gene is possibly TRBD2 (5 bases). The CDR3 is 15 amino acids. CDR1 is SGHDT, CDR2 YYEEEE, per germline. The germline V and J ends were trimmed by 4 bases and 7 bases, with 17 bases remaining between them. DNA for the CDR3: TGTGCCAGCAGCGGACTGGAGTTTTTTCGCGGGGAGCTGTTTTTT. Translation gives CASSGLEFFRGELFF.

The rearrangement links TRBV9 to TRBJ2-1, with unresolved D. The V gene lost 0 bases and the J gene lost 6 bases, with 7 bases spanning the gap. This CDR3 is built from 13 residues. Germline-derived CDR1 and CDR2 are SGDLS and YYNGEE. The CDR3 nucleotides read TGTGCCAGCAGCGTAGCATCCGGCAATGAGCAGTTCTTC. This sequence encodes CASSVASGNEQFF. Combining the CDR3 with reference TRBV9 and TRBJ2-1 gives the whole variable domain DSGVTQTPKHLITATGQRVTLRCSPRSGDLSVYWYQQSLDQGLQFLIQYYNGEERAKGNILERFSAQQFPDLHSELNLSSLELGDSALYFCASSVASGNEQFFGPGTRLTVL.

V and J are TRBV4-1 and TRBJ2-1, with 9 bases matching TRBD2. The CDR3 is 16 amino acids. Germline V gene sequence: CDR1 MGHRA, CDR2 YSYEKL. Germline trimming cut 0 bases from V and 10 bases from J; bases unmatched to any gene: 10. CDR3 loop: CASSQDLAGGPREQFF. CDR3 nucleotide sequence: TGCGCCAGCAGCCAAGATCTGGCGGGAGGGCCTCGGGAGCAGTTCTTC.

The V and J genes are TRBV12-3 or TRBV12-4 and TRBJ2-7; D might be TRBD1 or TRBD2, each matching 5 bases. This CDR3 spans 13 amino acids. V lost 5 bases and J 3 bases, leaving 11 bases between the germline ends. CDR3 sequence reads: CASSRDPDYEQYF. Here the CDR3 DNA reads TGTGCCAGCAGTAGGGACCCCGACTACGAGCAGTACTTC.

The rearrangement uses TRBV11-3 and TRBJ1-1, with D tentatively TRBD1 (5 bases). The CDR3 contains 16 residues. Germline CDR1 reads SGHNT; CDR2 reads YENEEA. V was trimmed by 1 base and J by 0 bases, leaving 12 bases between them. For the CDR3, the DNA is TGTGCCAGCAGCTTAGGGGGCAGTGGGGTGAACACTGAAGCTTTCTTT. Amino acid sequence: CASSLGGSGVNTEAFF.

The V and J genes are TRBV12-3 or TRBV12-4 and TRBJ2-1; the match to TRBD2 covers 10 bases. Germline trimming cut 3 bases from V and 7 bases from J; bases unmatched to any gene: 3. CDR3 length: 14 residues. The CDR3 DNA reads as TGTGCCAGCAGTTTTGGGACTAGCGTAAATGAGCAGTTCTTC. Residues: CASSFGTSVNEQFF.

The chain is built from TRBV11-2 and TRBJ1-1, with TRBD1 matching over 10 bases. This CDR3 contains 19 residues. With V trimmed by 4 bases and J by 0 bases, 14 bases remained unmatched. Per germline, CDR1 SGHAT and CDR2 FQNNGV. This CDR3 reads CASSSGQGMLARMNTEAFF. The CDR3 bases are TGTGCCAGCAGCTCGGGACAGGGGATGCTAGCCCGAATGAACACTGAAGCTTTCTTT.

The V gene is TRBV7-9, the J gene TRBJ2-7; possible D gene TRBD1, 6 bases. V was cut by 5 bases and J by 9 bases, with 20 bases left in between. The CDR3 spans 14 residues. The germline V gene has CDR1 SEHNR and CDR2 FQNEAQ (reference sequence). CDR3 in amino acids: CASSPPGAGSGQYF. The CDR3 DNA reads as TGTGCCAGCAGCCCTCCAGGGGCGGGTTCGGGGCAGTACTTC.

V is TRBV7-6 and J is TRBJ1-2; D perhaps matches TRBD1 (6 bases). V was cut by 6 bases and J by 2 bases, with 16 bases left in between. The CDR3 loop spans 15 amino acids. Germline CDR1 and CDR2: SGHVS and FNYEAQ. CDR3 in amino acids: CASSPGRTVNYGYTF. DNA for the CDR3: TGTGCCAGCAGTCCCGGACGGACAGTCAACTATGGCTACACCTTC.